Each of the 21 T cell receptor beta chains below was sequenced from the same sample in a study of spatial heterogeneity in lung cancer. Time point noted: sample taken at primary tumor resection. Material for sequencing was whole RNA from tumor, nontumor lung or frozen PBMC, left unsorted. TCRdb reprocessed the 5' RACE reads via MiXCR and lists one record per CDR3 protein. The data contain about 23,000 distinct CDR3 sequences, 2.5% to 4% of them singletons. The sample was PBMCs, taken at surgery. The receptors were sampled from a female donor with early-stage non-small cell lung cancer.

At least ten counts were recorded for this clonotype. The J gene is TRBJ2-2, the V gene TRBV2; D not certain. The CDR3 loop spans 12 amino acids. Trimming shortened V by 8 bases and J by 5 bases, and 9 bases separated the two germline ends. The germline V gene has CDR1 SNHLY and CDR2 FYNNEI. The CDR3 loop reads CASGPGTGELFF. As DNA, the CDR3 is TGTGCCAGCGGGCCCGGGACCGGGGAGCTGTTTTTT.

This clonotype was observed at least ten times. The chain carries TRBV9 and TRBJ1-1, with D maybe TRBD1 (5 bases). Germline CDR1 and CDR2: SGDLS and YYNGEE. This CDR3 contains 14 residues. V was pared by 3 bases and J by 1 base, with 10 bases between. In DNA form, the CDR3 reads TGTGCCAGCAGCGGGGGACTTCCGAACACTGAAGCTTTCTTT. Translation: CASSGGLPNTEAFF.

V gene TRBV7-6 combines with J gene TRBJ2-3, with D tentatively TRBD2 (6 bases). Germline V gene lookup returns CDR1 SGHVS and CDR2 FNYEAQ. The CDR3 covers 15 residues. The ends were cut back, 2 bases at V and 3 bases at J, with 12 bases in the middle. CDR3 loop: CASSLRRAGTDTQYF. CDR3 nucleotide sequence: TGTGCCAGCAGCTTACGGAGGGCCGGGACAGATACGCAGTATTTT.

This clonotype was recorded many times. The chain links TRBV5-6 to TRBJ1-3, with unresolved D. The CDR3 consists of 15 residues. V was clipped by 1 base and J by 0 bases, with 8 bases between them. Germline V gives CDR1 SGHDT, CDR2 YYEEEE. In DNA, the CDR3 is TGTGCCAGCAGCTTGCCCCTCAACTCTGGAAACACCATATATTTT. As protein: CASSLPLNSGNTIYF.

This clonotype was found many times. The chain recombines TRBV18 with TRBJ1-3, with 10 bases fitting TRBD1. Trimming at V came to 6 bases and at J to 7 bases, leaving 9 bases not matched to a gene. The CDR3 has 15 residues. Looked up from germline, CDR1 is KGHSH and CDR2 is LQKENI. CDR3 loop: CASSPGQGGRNTIYF. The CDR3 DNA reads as TGTGCCAGCTCCCCCGGACAGGGGGGAAGGAACACCATATATTTT. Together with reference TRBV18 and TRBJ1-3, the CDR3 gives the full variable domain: NAGVMQNPRHLVRRRGQEARLRCSPMKGHSHVYWYRQLPEEGLKFMVYLQKENIIDESGMPKERFSAEFPKEGPSILRIQQVVRGDSAAYFCASSPGQGGRNTIYFGEGSWLTVV.

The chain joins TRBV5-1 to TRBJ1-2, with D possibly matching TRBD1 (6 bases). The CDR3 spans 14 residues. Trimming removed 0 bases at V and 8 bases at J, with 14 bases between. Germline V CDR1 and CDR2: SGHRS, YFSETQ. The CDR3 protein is CASSLDVGGAGYTF. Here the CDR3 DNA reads TGCGCCAGCAGCTTGGATGTTGGGGGCGCCGGCTACACCTTC.

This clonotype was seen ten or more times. The CDR3 DNA follows: TGTGCCAGCAGCTTAGGGAAATCGCGGGAGGGTCGTTCCTACGAGCAGTACTTC. Residues: CASSLGKSREGRSYEQYF. The chain recombines TRBV7-9 with TRBJ2-7, with 9 bases that match TRBD2. Germline CDR1 is SEHNR and CDR2 is FQNEAQ (reference sequence). The trim removed 1 base at V and 1 base at J, leaving 11 bases unmatched. CDR3 length: 18 amino acids.

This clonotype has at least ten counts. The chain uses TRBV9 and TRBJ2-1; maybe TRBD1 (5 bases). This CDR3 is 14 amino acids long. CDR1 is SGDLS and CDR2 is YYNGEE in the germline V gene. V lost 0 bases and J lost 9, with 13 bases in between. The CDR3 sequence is CASSVEDSPGEQFF. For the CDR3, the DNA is TGTGCCAGCAGCGTAGAAGACAGCCCGGGTGAGCAGTTCTTC.

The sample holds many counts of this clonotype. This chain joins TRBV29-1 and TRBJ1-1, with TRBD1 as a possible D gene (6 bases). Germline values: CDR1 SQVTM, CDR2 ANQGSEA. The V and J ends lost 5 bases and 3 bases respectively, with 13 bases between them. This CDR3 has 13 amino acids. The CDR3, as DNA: TGCAGCGTTCGCGGGGGCTGGGACACTGAAGCTTTCTTT. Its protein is CSVRGGWDTEAFF. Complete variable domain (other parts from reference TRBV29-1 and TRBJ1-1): SAVISQKPSRDICQRGTSLTIQCQVDSQVTMMFWYRQQPGQSLTLIATANQGSEATYESGFVIDKFPISRPNLTFSTLTVSNMSPEDSSIYLCSVRGGWDTEAFFGQGTRLTVV.

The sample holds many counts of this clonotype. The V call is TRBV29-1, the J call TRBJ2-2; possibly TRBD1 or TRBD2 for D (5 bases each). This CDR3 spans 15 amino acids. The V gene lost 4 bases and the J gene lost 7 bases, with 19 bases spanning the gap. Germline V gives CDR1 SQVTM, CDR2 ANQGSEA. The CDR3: CSVGAARDDNGELFF. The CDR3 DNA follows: TGCAGCGTTGGAGCGGCCAGGGACGATAACGGGGAGCTGTTTTTT.

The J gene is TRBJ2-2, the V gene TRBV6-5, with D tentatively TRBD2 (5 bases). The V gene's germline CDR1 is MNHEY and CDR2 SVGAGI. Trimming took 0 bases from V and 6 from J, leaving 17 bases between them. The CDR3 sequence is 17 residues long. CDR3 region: CASSYSIVGRRPGELFF. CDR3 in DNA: TGTGCCAGCAGTTACTCGATAGTTGGCAGGAGGCCCGGGGAGCTGTTTTTT.

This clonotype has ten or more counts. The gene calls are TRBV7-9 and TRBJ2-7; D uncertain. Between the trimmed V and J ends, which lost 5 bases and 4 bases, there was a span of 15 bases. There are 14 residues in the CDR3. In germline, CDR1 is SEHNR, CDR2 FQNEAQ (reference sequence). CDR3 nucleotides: TGTGCCAGCAGCGATGCATGGGCCCCTTACGAGCAGTACTTC. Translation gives CASSDAWAPYEQYF.

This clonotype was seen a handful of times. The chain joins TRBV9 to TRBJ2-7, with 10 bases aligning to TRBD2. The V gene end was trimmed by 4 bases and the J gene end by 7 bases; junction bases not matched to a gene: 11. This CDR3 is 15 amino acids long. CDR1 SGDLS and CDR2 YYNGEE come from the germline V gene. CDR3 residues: CASSPDSGRIGEQYF. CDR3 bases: TGTGCCAGCAGCCCGGATAGCGGGAGGATCGGAGAGCAGTACTTC. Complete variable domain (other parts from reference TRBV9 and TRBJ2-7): DSGVTQTPKHLITATGQRVTLRCSPRSGDLSVYWYQQSLDQGLQFLIQYYNGEERAKGNILERFSAQQFPDLHSELNLSSLELGDSALYFCASSPDSGRIGEQYFGPGTRLTVT.

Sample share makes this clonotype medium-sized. In DNA form, the CDR3 reads TGTGCCAGCAGCGTTGGGGGGGTGCAAAACATTCAGTACTTC. Its protein product is CASSVGGVQNIQYF. The chain carries TRBV7-2 and TRBJ2-4, with TRBD2 matching over 7 bases. There are 14 residues in the CDR3. With V trimmed by 5 bases and J by 5 bases, 6 bases remained unmatched. Per germline, CDR1 SGHTA and CDR2 FQGNSA.

Written as DNA, the CDR3 is TGTGCCAGCAGCCCCTTTCGACAGGGCTCGGTTGAGCAGTTCTTC. It specifies CASSPFRQGSVEQFF. The chain links TRBV7-9 to TRBJ2-1; TRBD1 matches 7 bases. The trim removed 5 bases at V and 9 bases at J, leaving 13 bases unmatched. The CDR3 runs to 15 residues. The germline gives CDR1 SEHNR, CDR2 FQNEAQ (reference sequence).

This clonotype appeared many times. CDR3 sequence reads: CASSPYPGLAASNEQFF. The CDR3 coding sequence is TGTGCCAGCAGCCCCTACCCGGGACTAGCGGCTTCCAATGAGCAGTTCTTC. The rearrangement links TRBV7-9 to TRBJ2-1; 11 positions match TRBD2. Trimming removed 5 bases from V and 6 bases from J; junction bases left unmatched: 12. Germline lookup yields CDR1 SEHNR and CDR2 FQNEAQ (reference sequence). The CDR3 is made up of 17 amino acids.

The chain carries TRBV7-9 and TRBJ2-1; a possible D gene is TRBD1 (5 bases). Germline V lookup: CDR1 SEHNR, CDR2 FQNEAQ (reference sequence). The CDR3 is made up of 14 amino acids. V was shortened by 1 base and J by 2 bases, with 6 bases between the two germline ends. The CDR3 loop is CASSLEGTYNEQFF. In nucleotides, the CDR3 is TGTGCCAGCAGCTTAGAGGGGACCTACAATGAGCAGTTCTTC.

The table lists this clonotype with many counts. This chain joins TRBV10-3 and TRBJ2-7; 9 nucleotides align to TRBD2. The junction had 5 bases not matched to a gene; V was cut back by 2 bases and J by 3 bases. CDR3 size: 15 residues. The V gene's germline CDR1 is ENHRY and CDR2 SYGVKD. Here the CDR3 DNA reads TGTGCCATCAGTGAGAGGCTAGCGGGGATCTACGAGCAGTACTTC. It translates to CAISERLAGIYEQYF.

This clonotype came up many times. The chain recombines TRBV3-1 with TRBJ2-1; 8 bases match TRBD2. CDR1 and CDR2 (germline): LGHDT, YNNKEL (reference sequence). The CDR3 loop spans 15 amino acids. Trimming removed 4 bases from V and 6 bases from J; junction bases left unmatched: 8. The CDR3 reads CASSLLAGGGNEQFF. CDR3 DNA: TGTGCCAGCAGCCTCCTAGCGGGCGGGGGCAATGAGCAGTTCTTC.

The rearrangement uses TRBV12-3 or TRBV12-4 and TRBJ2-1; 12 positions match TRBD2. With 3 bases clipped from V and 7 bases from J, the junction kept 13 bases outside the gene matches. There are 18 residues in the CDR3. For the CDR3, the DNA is TGTGCCAGCAGTTTCAGGGGTCGGCTAGCGGGAGGGCCTAATGAGCAGTTCTTC. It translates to CASSFRGRLAGGPNEQFF.

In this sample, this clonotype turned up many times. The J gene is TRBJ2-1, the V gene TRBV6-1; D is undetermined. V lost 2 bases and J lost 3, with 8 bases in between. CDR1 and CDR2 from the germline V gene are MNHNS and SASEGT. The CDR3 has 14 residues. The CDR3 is CASSERTDYNEQFF. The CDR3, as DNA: TGTGCCAGCAGTGAAAGAACGGACTACAATGAGCAGTTCTTC.